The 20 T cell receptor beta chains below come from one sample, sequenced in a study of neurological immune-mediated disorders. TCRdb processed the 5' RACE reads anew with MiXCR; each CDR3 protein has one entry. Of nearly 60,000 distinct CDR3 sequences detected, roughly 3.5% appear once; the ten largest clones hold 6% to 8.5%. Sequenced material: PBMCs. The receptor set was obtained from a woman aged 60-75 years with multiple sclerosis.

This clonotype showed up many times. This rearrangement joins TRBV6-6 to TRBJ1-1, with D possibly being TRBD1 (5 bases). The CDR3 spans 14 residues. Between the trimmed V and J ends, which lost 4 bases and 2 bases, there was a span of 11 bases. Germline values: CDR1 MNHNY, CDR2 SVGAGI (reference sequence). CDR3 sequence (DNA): TGTGCCAGCAGTTTAAAGGGACGAAACACTGAAGCTTTCTTT. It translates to CASSLKGRNTEAFF.

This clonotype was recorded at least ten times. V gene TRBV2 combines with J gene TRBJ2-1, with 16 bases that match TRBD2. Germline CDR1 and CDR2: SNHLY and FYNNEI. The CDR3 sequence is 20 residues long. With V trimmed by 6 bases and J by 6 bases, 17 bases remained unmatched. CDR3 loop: CASRATPGLAGGRKVNEQFF. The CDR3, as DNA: TGTGCCAGCAGGGCAACACCGGGACTAGCGGGAGGGAGGAAGGTCAATGAGCAGTTCTTC.

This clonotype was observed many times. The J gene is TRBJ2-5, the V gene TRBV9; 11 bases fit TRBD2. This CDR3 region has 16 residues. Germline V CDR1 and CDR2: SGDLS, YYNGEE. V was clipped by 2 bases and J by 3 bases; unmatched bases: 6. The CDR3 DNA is TGTGCCAGCAGCGTCCGTCCTAGCGGGGGGAAAGAGACCCAGTACTTC. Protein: CASSVRPSGGKETQYF.

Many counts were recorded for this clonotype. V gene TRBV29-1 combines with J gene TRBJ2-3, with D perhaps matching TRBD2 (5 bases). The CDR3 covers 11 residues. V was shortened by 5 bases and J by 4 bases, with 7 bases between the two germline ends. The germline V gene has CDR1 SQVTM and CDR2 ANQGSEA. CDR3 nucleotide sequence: TGCAGCGTTTGGACTTCAGATACGCAGTATTTT. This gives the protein CSVWTSDTQYF.

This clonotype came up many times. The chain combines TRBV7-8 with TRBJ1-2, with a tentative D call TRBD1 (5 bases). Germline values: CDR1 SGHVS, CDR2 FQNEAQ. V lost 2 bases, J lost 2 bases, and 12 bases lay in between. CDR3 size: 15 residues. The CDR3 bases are TGTGCCAGCAGCTTAATGTCCCAGGGAAACTATGGCTACACCTTC. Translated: CASSLMSQGNYGYTF.

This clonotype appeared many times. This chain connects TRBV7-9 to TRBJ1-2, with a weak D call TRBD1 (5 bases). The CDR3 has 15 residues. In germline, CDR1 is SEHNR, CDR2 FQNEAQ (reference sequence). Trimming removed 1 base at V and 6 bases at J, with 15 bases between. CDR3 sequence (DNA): TGTGCCAGCAGCTTAGTGTTATGGCAGGGCCATGGCTACACCTTC. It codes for CASSLVLWQGHGYTF.

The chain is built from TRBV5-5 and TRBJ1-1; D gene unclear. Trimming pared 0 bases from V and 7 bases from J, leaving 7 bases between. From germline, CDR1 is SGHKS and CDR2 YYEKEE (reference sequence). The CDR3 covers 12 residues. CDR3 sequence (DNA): TGTGCCAGCAGCTTGGTGGTGGTTGAAGCTTTCTTT. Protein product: CASSLVVVEAFF.

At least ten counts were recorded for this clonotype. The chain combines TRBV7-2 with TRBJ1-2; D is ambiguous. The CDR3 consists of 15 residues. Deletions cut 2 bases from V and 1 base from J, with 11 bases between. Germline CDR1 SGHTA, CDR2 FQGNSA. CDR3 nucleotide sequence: TGTGCCAGCAGCTTACGAGCCCCAGTTAACTATGGCTACACCTTC. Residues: CASSLRAPVNYGYTF.

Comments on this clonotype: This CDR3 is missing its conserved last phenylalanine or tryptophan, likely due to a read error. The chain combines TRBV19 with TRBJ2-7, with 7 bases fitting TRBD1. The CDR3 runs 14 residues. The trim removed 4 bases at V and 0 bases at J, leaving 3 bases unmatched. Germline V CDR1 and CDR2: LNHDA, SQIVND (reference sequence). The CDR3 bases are TGTGCCAGTAGTACCTGGGACAGCTCCTACGAGCAGTACTAC. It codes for CASSTWDSSYEQYY.

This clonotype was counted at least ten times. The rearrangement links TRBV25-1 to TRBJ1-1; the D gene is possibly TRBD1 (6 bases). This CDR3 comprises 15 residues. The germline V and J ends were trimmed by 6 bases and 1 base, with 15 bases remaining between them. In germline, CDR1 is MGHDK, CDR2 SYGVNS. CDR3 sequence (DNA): TGTGCCAGCAGATTCGGGGGGGCAGGGAACACTGAAGCTTTCTTT. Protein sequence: CASRFGGAGNTEAFF.

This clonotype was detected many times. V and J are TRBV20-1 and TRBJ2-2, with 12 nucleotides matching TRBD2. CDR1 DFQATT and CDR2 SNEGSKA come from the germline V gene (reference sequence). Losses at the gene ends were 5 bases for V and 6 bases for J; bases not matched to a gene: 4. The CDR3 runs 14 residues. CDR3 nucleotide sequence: TGCAGTGCTGCGGGACTAGCGGGTGCCGGGGAGCTGTTTTTT. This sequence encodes CSAAGLAGAGELFF.

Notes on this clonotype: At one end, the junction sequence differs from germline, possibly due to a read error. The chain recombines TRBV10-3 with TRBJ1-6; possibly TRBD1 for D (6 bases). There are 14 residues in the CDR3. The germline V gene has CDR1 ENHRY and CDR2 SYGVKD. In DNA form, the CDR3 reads TGTGCCATCAGTCCCAGGGGATCCACTTCAACCCTCAACTTT. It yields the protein CAISPRGSTSTLNF.

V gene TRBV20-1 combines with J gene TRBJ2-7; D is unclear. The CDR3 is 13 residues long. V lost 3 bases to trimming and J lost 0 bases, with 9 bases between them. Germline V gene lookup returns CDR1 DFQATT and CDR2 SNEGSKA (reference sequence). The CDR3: CSASGATSYEQYF. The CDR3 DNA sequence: TGCAGTGCTAGCGGCGCGACCTCCTACGAGCAGTACTTC.

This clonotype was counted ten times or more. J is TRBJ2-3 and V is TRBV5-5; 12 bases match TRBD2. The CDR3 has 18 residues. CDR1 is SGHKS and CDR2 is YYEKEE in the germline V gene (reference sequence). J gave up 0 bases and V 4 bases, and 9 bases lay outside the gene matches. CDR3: CASSRIGTSGGSTDTQYF. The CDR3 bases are TGTGCCAGCAGCCGAATTGGCACTAGCGGGGGGAGCACAGATACGCAGTATTTT.

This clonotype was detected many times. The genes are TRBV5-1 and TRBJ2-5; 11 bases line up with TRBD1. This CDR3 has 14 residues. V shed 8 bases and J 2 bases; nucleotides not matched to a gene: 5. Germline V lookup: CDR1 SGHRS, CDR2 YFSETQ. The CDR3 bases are TGCGCCAGACCGGACAGGGGGCTTCAAGAGACCCAGTACTTC. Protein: CARPDRGLQETQYF.

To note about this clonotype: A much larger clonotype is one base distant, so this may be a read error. The CDR3 nucleotides are TGTGCCAGCAGTTTATCCCCTCACGATCAGCACCAGCATTTT. Its protein product is CASSLSPHDQHQHF. The chain employs TRBV12-3 or TRBV12-4 and TRBJ1-5; D uncertain. There are 14 residues in the CDR3.

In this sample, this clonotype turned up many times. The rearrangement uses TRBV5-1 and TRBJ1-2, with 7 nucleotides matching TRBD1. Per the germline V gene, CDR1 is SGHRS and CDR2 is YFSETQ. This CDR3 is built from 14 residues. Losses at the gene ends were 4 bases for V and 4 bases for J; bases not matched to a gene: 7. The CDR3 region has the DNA TGCGCCAGCAGCCCGCGACAGGGCGGCTATGGCTACACCTTC. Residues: CASSPRQGGYGYTF. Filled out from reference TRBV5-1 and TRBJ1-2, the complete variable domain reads KAGVTQTPRYLIKTRGQQVTLSCSPISGHRSVSWYQQTPGQGLQFLFEYFSETQRNKGNFPGRFSGRQFSNSRSEMNVSTLELGDSALYLCASSPRQGGYGYTFGSGTRLTVV.

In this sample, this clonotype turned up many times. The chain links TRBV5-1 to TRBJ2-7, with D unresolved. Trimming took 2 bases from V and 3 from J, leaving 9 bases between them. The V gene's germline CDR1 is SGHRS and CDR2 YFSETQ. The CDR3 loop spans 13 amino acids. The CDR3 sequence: CASSLTADYEQYF. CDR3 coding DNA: TGCGCCAGCAGCTTAACAGCAGACTACGAGCAGTACTTC.

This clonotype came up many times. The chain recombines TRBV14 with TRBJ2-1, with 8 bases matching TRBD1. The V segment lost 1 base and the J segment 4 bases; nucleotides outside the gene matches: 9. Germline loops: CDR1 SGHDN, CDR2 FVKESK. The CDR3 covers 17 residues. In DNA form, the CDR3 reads TGTGCCAGCAGCCAAGCGTGGCGGGACAGGAGATACAATGAGCAGTTCTTC. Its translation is CASSQAWRDRRYNEQFF.

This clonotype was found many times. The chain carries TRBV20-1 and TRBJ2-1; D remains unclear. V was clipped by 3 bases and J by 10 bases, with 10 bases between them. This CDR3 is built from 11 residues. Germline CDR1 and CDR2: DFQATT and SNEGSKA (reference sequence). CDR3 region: CSASRDREQFF. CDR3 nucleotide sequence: TGCAGTGCTAGTCGAGACCGGGAGCAGTTCTTC.